This T cell receptor beta chain was captured by sequencing in a study of CD8+CD57+ T cells in acquired aplastic anemia. For the study at large: Sorted CD4+ and CD8+ cells yielded DNA averaging around 3.2 ug. Study-wide results and caveats: Patients shared just under 30 CD8+ CDR3 sequences with controls.

Looked up from germline, CDR1 is MNHEY and CDR2 is SMNVEV (reference sequence). V gave up 6 bases and J gave up 4 bases, with 25 bases separating them. The CDR3 has 17 residues. Investigators profiled TCR beta VDJ and CDR3 from genomic DNA template. MiXCR, applied by TCRdb to the reads, yields one record per CDR3 protein. The sample contains around 180,000 distinct CDR3 sequences, roughly 64% of which appear only once. Regarding this clonotype: Antigen: not known.

Sequencing was done on a sample of sorted CD4+, CD8+, or CD8+CD57+ T cells (not recorded which) from PBMCs. V usage is TRBV27 and J usage is TRBJ2-7, with D possibly called TRBD1 or TRBD2 (5 bases each). This TCR came from a human donor with severe aplastic anemia or a healthy control (not recorded which). The CDR3 bases are TGTGCCAGCAGCATTTGGGCGGGTGTGGGGGTCTCGTACGAGCAGTACTTC. It codes for CASSIWAGVGVSYEQYF.